One T cell receptor beta chain is described in this entry. V shed 1 base, J shed 7 bases, and the junction held 7 bases outside the gene matches. Germline V gene sequence: CDR1 SGHNT, CDR2 YYREEE (reference sequence). There are 15 residues in the CDR3. Generated by immunoSEQ multiplex PCR, the TCRdb table keeps only in-frame clones and is missing some. The table shows about 130,000 clones, with 92% occurring only once. This entry belongs to a study of control samples from healthy donors and cancer patients. This sequence was found in a woman aged 50 to 60 in good health. The rearrangement joins TRBV5-4 to TRBJ2-1, with TRBD1 identical over 8 bases. Sequenced input: blood. DNA for the CDR3: TGTGCCAGCAGCTTGTCAGGGGGCAGTAGGAATGAGCAGTTCTTC. This gives the protein CASSLSGGSRNEQFF.